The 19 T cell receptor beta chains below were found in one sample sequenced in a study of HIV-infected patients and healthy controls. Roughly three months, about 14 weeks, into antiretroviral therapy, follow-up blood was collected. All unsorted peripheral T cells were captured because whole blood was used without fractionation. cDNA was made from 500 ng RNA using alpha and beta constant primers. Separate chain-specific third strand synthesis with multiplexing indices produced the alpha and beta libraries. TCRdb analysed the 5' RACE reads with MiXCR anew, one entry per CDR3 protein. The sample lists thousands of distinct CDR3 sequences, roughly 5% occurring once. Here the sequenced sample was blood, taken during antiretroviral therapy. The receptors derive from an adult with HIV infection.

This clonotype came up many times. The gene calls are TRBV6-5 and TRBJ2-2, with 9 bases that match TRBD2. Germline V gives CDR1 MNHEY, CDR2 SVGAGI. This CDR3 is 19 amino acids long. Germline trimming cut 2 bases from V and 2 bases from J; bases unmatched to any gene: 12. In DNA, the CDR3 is TGTGCCAGCAGTTACGAGTTTAGGCGGGAGGGCCGTAACACCGGGGAGCTGTTTTTT. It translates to CASSYEFRREGRNTGELFF.

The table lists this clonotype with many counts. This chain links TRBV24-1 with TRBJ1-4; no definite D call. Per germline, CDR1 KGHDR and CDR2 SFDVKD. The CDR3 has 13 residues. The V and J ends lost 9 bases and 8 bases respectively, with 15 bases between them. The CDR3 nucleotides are TGTGCCACCGCGGCGGGAATGGAAGAAAAACTGTTTTTT. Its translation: CATAAGMEEKLFF.

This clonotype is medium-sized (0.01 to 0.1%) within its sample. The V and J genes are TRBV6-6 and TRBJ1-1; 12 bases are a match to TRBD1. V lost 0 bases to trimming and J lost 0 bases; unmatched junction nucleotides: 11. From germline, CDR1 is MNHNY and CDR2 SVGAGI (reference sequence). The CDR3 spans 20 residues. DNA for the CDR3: TGTGCCAGCAGTTACTCCCCTGGGACAGGGGGCGAGCAGGTGAACACTGAAGCTTTCTTT. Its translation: CASSYSPGTGGEQVNTEAFF.

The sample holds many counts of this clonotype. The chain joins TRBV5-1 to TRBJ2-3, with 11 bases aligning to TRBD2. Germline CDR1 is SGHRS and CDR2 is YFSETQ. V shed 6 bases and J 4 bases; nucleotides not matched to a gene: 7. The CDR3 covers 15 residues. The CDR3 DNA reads TGCGCCAGCACCCTAGCGGGGGGTAGCGCAGATACGCAGTATTTT. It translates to CASTLAGGSADTQYF.

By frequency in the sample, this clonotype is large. The CDR3 DNA reads TGTGCCAGCAGCAGCAGGGGTAGCTCCTACAATGAGCAGTTCTTC. Translating gives CASSSRGSSYNEQFF. The chain recombines TRBV7-2 with TRBJ2-1, with TRBD1 as a possible D gene (6 bases). The CDR3 runs to 15 residues. The germline gives CDR1 SGHTA, CDR2 FQGNSA. V gave up 5 bases and J gave up 0 bases, with 11 bases separating them.

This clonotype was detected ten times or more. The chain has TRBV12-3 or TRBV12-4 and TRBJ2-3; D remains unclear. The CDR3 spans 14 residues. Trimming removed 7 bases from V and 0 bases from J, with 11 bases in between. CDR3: CASTRVASTDTQYF. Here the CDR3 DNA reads TGTGCCAGCACCCGAGTCGCTAGCACAGATACGCAGTATTTT.

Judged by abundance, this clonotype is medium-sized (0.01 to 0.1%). CDR3 sequence reads: CATRGTSGHNEQFF. The CDR3 DNA is TGTGCCACAAGGGGTACTAGCGGACACAATGAGCAGTTCTTC. The chain combines TRBV15 with TRBJ2-1; TRBD2 agrees at 8 bases. The CDR3 contains 14 residues. The trim removed 9 bases at V and 5 bases at J, leaving 9 bases unmatched. Germline CDR1 is LNHNV and CDR2 is YYDKDF (reference sequence).

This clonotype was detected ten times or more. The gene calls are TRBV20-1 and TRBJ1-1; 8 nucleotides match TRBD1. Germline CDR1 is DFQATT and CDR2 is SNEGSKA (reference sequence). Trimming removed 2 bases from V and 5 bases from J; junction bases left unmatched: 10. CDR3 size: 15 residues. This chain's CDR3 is CSARRQGKASTEAFF. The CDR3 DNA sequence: TGCAGTGCTAGAAGACAGGGGAAGGCGAGTACTGAAGCTTTCTTT.

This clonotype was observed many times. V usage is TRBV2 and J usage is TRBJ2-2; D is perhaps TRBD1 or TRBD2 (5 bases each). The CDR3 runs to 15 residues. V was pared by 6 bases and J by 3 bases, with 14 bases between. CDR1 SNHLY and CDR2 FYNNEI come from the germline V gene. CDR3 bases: TGTGCCAGCAGGGACCGGGACGTAGACACCGGGGAGCTGTTTTTT. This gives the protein CASRDRDVDTGELFF. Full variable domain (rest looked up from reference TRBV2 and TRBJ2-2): EPEVTQTPSHQVTQMGQEVILRCVPISNHLYFYWYRQILGQKVEFLVSFYNNEISEKSEIFDDQFSVERPDGSNFTLKIRSTKLEDSAMYFCASRDRDVDTGELFFGEGSRLTVL.

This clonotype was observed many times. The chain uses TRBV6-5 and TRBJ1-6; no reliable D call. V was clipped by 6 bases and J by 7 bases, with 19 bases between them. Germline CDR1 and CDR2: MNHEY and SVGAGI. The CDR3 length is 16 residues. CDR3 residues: CASSALSGPRNSPLHF. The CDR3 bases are TGTGCCAGCAGCGCACTCAGTGGTCCACGGAATTCACCCCTCCACTTT.

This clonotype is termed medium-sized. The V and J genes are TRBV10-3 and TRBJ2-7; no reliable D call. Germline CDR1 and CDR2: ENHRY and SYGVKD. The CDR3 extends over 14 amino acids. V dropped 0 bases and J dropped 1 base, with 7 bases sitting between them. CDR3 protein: CAISESRRSYEQYF. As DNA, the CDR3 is TGTGCCATCAGTGAGTCGAGACGGTCCTACGAGCAGTACTTC.

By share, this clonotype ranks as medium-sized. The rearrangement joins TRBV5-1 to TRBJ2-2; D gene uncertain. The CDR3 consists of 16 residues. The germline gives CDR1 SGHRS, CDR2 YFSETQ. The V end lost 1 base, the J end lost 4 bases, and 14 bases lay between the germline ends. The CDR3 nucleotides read TGCGCCAGCAGCTTGTATCTGGGATTGAGCACCGGGGAGCTGTTTTTT. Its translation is CASSLYLGLSTGELFF.

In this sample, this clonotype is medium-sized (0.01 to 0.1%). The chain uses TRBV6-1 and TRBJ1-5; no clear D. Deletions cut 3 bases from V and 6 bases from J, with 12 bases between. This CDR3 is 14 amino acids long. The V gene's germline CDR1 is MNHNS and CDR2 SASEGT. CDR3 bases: TGTGCCAGCAGTGAGTCTCTAATCCCTCAGCCCCAGCATTTT. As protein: CASSESLIPQPQHF.

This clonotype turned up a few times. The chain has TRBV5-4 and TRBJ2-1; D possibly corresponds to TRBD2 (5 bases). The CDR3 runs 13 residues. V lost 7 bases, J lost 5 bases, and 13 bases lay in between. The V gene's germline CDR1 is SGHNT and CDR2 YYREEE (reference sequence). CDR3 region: CASREDSHNEQFF. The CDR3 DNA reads TGTGCCAGCCGGGAAGACTCTCACAATGAGCAGTTCTTC.

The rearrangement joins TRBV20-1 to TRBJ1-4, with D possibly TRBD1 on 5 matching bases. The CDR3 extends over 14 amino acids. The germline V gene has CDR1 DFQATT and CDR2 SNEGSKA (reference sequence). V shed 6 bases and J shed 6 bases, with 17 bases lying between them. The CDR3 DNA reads TGCAGTGCCCCCGAGAGGGGCTCTTATGAAAAACTGTTTTTT. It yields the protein CSAPERGSYEKLFF.

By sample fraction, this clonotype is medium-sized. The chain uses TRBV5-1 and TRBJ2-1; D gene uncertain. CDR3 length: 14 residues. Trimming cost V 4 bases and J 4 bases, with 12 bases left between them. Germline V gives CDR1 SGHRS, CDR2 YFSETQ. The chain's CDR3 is CASSLVDSYNEQFF. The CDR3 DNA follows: TGCGCCAGCAGCCTCGTTGACTCGTACAATGAGCAGTTCTTC.

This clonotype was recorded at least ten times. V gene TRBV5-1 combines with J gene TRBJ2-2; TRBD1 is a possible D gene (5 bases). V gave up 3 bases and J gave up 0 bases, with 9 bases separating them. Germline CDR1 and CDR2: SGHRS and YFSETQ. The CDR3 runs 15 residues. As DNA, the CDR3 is TGCGCCAGCAGCTACAGGACATCGAACACCGGGGAGCTGTTTTTT. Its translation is CASSYRTSNTGELFF.

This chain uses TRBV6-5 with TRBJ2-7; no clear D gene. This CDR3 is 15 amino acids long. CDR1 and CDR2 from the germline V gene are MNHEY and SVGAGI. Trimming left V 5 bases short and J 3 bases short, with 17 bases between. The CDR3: CASSPRIGPYYEQYF. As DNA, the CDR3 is TGTGCCAGCAGTCCCCGGATAGGACCTTACTACGAGCAGTACTTC.

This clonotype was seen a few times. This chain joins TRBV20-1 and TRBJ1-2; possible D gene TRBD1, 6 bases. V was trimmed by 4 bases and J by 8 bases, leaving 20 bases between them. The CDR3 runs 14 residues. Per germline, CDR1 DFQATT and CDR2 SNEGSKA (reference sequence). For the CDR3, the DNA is TGCAGTGCTAATAGTCTGGGACATCTTCTCGGCTACACCTTC. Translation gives CSANSLGHLLGYTF.